A single sample is the source of the 27 T cell receptor beta chains below, sequenced in a study of chemoradiotherapy in HPV16-positive cancers. Assay: immunoSEQ multiplex PCR; the TCRdb copy retains only in-frame clones and omits some. The repertoire holds nearly 7,500 clones, with around 72% as singletons. Sequencing was performed on tumor tissue, taken from a patient who underwent chemoradiotherapy. The receptor set was obtained from a human donor with HPV-associated anogenital cancer.

This clone is large (0.1 to 1%) in the sample. The V gene is TRBV27, the J gene TRBJ2-6; no firm D call. This CDR3 is 14 amino acids long. The V end was cut by 3 bases, the J end by 1 base, with 4 bases between. In germline, CDR1 is MNHEY, CDR2 SMNVEV (reference sequence). The CDR3 nucleotides are TGTGCCAGCAGTTTGATGTCTGGGGCCAACGTCCTGACTTTC. It encodes CASSLMSGANVLTF.

V gene TRBV9 combines with J gene TRBJ1-6; D gene ambiguous. Germline-derived CDR1 and CDR2 are SGDLS and YYNGEE. Between the trimmed V and J ends, which lost 0 bases and 6 bases, there was a span of 7 bases. The CDR3 is made up of 14 amino acids. This CDR3 is CASSVASPNSPLHF. The CDR3 coding sequence is TGTGCCAGCAGCGTAGCTAGTCCTAATTCACCCCTCCACTTT. Variable domain in full (rest from reference TRBV9 and TRBJ1-6): DSGVTQTPKHLITATGQRVTLRCSPRSGDLSVYWYQQSLDQGLQFLIQYYNGEERAKGNILERFSAQQFPDLHSELNLSSLELGDSALYFCASSVASPNSPLHFGNGTRLTVT.

This clone is classed as medium-sized. The chain is built from TRBV6-1 and TRBJ1-1; possible D gene TRBD1, 5 bases. Germline V gene lookup returns CDR1 MNHNS and CDR2 SASEGT. Trimming cost V 4 bases and J 1 base, with 13 bases left between them. The CDR3 has 15 amino acids. DNA for the CDR3: TGTGCCAGCAGTGCCTTACATACAGGGAACACTGAAGCTTTCTTT. It is translated as CASSALHTGNTEAFF.

The genes are TRBV28 and TRBJ2-5; 9 bases match TRBD1. Germline lookup yields CDR1 MDHEN and CDR2 SYDVKM. Unmatched junction bases numbered 8, after V lost 6 bases and J lost 0 bases. This CDR3 contains 16 residues. This chain's CDR3 is CASSQEGQGDQETQYF. The CDR3 DNA reads TGTGCCAGCAGCCAGGAGGGACAGGGAGACCAAGAGACCCAGTACTTC.

This chain joins TRBV29-1 and TRBJ2-7, with D possibly called TRBD1 or TRBD2 (7 bases each). Trimming removed 0 bases at V and 5 bases at J, with 23 bases between. The CDR3 runs to 17 residues. The V gene's germline CDR1 is SQVTM and CDR2 ANQGSEA. CDR3 loop: CSVEDSLGNRGGHEQYF. CDR3 coding DNA: TGCAGCGTTGAAGATTCTTTAGGAAACAGGGGAGGGCACGAGCAGTACTTC.

V usage is TRBV5-1 and J usage is TRBJ2-2, with 9 nucleotides matching TRBD2. The germline V gene encodes CDR1 SGHRS and CDR2 YFSETQ. The CDR3 loop spans 17 amino acids. Trimming took 1 base from V and 2 from J; bases not matched to a gene: 6. CDR3 residues: CASSLLPSGDNTGELFF. CDR3 nucleotide sequence: TGCGCCAGCAGCTTGTTGCCTAGCGGGGACAACACCGGGGAGCTGTTTTTT.

This clone appeared once. The CDR3 sequence: CASSYSVGGRETQYF. CDR3 DNA sequence: TGTGCCAGCAGTTACTCGGTAGGGGGGAGGGAGACCCAGTACTTC. The rearrangement joins TRBV6-5 to TRBJ2-5; D tentatively reads TRBD1 or TRBD2 (6 bases each). The CDR3 covers 15 residues. Trimming pared 0 bases from V and 5 bases from J, leaving 13 bases between. The germline gives CDR1 MNHEY, CDR2 SVGAGI.

The sample holds a few counts of this clone. This chain uses TRBV18 with TRBJ2-2; D gene unclear. The CDR3 is 16 amino acids. Trimming removed 0 bases from V and 3 bases from J, with 11 bases in between. Looked up from germline, CDR1 is KGHSH and CDR2 is LQKENI. CDR3 protein: CASSPPRTADTGELFF. CDR3 in DNA: TGTGCCAGCTCACCACCCCGTACAGCCGACACCGGGGAGCTGTTTTTT.

J is TRBJ1-2 and V is TRBV14, with D hard to call. The CDR3 contains 15 residues. The germline CDR1 and CDR2 sequences are SGHDN and FVKESK. V lost 0 bases, J lost 2 bases, and 10 bases lay in between. DNA of the CDR3: TGTGCCAGCAGCCAAGAATCGTACAGAAACTATGGCTACACCTTC. It encodes CASSQESYRNYGYTF.

This clone was counted a single time. The chain links TRBV18 to TRBJ1-4; unclear D gene. Germline V gene sequence: CDR1 KGHSH, CDR2 LQKENI. With 6 bases removed from V and 4 bases from J, the gap between germline ends came to 15 bases. This CDR3 has 15 amino acids. CDR3 in amino acids: CASSPEGVLNEKLFF. In nucleotides, the CDR3 is TGTGCCAGCTCCCCCGAGGGAGTCCTTAATGAAAAACTGTTTTTT. Full variable domain (missing parts from reference TRBV18 and TRBJ1-4): NAGVMQNPRHLVRRRGQEARLRCSPMKGHSHVYWYRQLPEEGLKFMVYLQKENIIDESGMPKERFSAEFPKEGPSILRIQQVVRGDSAAYFCASSPEGVLNEKLFFGSGTQLSVL.

The chain carries TRBV5-4 and TRBJ1-2; 9 nucleotides agree with TRBD1. The CDR3 sequence is 18 residues long. The V gene end was trimmed by 1 base and the J gene end by 2 bases; junction bases not matched to a gene: 12. The germline gives CDR1 SGHNT, CDR2 YYREEE (reference sequence). The CDR3 is CASSLSVTPGQGNYGYTF. The CDR3 DNA reads as TGTGCCAGCAGCTTGTCCGTCACGCCGGGACAGGGAAACTATGGCTACACCTTC.

The V call is TRBV5-1, the J call TRBJ2-1, with D perhaps matching TRBD1 (6 bases). This CDR3 is built from 15 residues. CDR1 is SGHRS, CDR2 YFSETQ, per germline. V was pared by 4 bases and J by 2 bases, with 13 bases between. CDR3 sequence: CASSPDSSAYNEQFF. The CDR3, as DNA: TGCGCCAGCAGCCCGGACAGTTCAGCCTACAATGAGCAGTTCTTC.

The rearrangement uses TRBV4-1 and TRBJ2-4; maybe TRBD1 (6 bases). The CDR3 contains 17 residues. Trimming pared 3 bases from V and 1 base from J, leaving 16 bases between. CDR1 and CDR2 (germline): MGHRA, YSYEKL. CDR3 nucleotide sequence: TGCGCCAGCAGCCATCCAGGGGACCGGAGTGCCAAAAACATTCAGTACTTC. It yields the protein CASSHPGDRSAKNIQYF.

This chain uses TRBV5-1 with TRBJ1-6, with D hard to call. Trimming cost V 0 bases and J 9 bases, with 13 bases left between them. This CDR3 is 15 amino acids long. CDR1 and CDR2 (germline): SGHRS, YFSETQ. The CDR3 DNA reads as TGCGCCAGCAGCTTGGAGCCAGGCAACGGTTCACCCCTCCACTTT. Protein product: CASSLEPGNGSPLHF.

The chain links TRBV10-2 to TRBJ1-2; D gene unclear. Germline CDR1 reads WSHSY; CDR2 reads SAAADI. V was clipped by 0 bases and J by 8 bases, with 7 bases between them. CDR3 length: 12 residues. In DNA, the CDR3 is TGCGCCAGCAGTGAGTCAACAACAGGCTACACCTTC. This codes for CASSESTTGYTF.

This clone was counted once. This chain connects TRBV7-9 to TRBJ1-4; no clear D. CDR1 is SEHNR, CDR2 FQNEAQ, per germline (reference sequence). V lost 1 base and J 0 bases, leaving 6 bases between the germline ends. The CDR3 has 15 residues. The CDR3 loop is CASSLGAATNEKLFF. The CDR3 DNA sequence: TGTGCCAGCAGCTTAGGGGCGGCAACTAATGAAAAACTGTTTTTT. The entire variable domain, with the rest obtained from reference TRBV7-9 and TRBJ1-4, is as follows: DTGVSQNPRHKITKRGQNVTFRCDPISEHNRLYWYRQTLGQGPEFLTYFQNEAQLEKSRLLSDRFSAERPKGSFSTLEIQRTEQGDSAMYLCASSLGAATNEKLFFGSGTQLSVL.

The CDR3 DNA is TGCGCCAGCAGCTTGCGGCCCGCCGAGAAGGGAGGCTACACCTTC. This encodes CASSLRPAEKGGYTF. The chain is built from TRBV5-1 and TRBJ1-2; D is ambiguous. V was clipped by 1 base and J by 8 bases, with 18 bases between them. This CDR3 is built from 15 residues. Germline V gene sequence: CDR1 SGHRS, CDR2 YFSETQ.

The chain carries TRBV6-1 and TRBJ2-5; no clear D. V was cut by 5 bases and J by 3 bases, with 10 bases left in between. The germline CDR1 and CDR2 sequences are MNHNS and SASEGT. This CDR3 comprises 13 residues. DNA for the CDR3: TGTGCCAGCAGTTGGCAGGCCAAAGAGACCCAGTACTTC. Translation gives CASSWQAKETQYF.

This clone occurred a few times. V gene TRBV30 combines with J gene TRBJ1-6; no clear D gene. The CDR3 sequence is 13 residues long. The germline V gene has CDR1 GTSNPN and CDR2 SVGIG (reference sequence). V lost 2 bases to trimming and J lost 5 bases, with 7 bases between them. DNA for the CDR3: TGTGCCTGGAGTAGGCAGGATAATTCACCCCTCCACTTT. Protein sequence: CAWSRQDNSPLHF. The full variable domain, completed using reference TRBV30 and TRBJ1-6, is SQTIHQWPATLVQPVGSPLSLECTVEGTSNPNLYWYRQAAGRGLQLLFYSVGIGQISSEVPQNLSASRPQDRQFILSSKKLLLSDSGFYLCAWSRQDNSPLHFGNGTRLTVT.

This chain uses TRBV27 with TRBJ2-7; perhaps D is TRBD1 or TRBD2 (6 bases each). The CDR3 totals 16 residues. V lost 1 base and J 2 bases, leaving 15 bases between the germline ends. Germline V gene sequence: CDR1 MNHEY, CDR2 SMNVEV (reference sequence). The CDR3 bases are TGTGCCAGCAGTTTATATTCTGGGGGGCTGGCCTACGAGCAGTACTTC. Translation: CASSLYSGGLAYEQYF.

This clone was detected only a few times. J is TRBJ2-2 and V is TRBV5-1; D tentatively reads TRBD1 or TRBD2 (5 bases each). This CDR3 contains 14 residues. Trimming cost V 4 bases and J 4 bases, with 11 bases left between them. Germline loops: CDR1 SGHRS, CDR2 YFSETQ. The CDR3 here is CASSGTGTTGELFF. The CDR3 DNA reads TGCGCCAGCAGCGGGACCGGGACCACCGGGGAGCTGTTTTTT.

The chain recombines TRBV7-8 with TRBJ2-2; maybe TRBD1 (7 bases). The CDR3 loop spans 16 amino acids. From germline, CDR1 is SGHVS and CDR2 FQNEAQ. Trimming pared 5 bases from V and 3 bases from J, leaving 16 bases between. DNA for the CDR3: TGTGCCAGCAGCCGAAATCAGGGGGGATACACCGGGGAGCTGTTTTTT. Translating gives CASSRNQGGYTGELFF.

The chain carries TRBV7-6 and TRBJ2-7; TRBD1 is a possible D gene (5 bases). Germline lookup yields CDR1 SGHVS and CDR2 FNYEAQ. This CDR3 has 15 amino acids. Trimming stripped 6 bases from V and 2 bases from J, with 17 bases between. The CDR3 DNA reads as TGTGCCAGCAGTTCTATCGACAGCTCCACCTACGAGCAGTACTTC. It codes for CASSSIDSSTYEQYF.

This clone was recorded only once. The chain uses TRBV28 and TRBJ1-2, with a tentative D call TRBD1 (5 bases). The germline V gene encodes CDR1 MDHEN and CDR2 SYDVKM. Between the trimmed V and J ends, which lost 5 bases and 3 bases, there was a span of 13 bases. This CDR3 has 14 amino acids. For the CDR3, the DNA is TGTGCCAGCAGTCCCCGGGACGGCTACTATGGCTACACCTTC. Translating gives CASSPRDGYYGYTF.

J is TRBJ2-7 and V is TRBV15; TRBD1 agrees at 9 bases. This CDR3 has 14 residues. After removal of 5 bases from V and 7 bases from J, the junction contained 9 bases not matched to a gene. Germline V gives CDR1 LNHNV, CDR2 YYDKDF (reference sequence). CDR3 amino acids: CATSFDRGVGEQYF. CDR3 DNA sequence: TGTGCCACCAGCTTCGACAGGGGGGTAGGGGAGCAGTACTTC.

The chain employs TRBV6-6 and TRBJ1-3; 7 bases line up with TRBD1. This CDR3 has 12 amino acids. V lost 4 bases to trimming and J lost 11 bases; unmatched junction nucleotides: 5. The germline V gene has CDR1 MNHNY and CDR2 SVGAGI (reference sequence). The CDR3 DNA reads as TGTGCCAGCAGTTCGGGACAGCGCTCCATATATTTT. Protein sequence: CASSSGQRSIYF.

The genes are TRBV25-1 and TRBJ2-5; D remains ambiguous. This CDR3 spans 10 amino acids. Germline-derived CDR1 and CDR2 are MGHDK and SYGVNS. V shed 5 bases and J shed 4 bases, with 2 bases lying between them. CDR3 region: CASSSETQYF. CDR3 bases: TGTGCCAGCAGTTCAGAGACCCAGTACTTC.